Described below is a single TCR beta chain sequence and its context. Its specificity is unknown. The source of the sample is a study of shared clonotypes between healthy human individuals. Assay: immunoSEQ multiplex PCR; the TCRdb copy retains only in-frame clones and omits some. The sample has more than 2 million clones; 90% to 95% are singletons. General study points: The four-donor shared clonotypes exceeded non-shared clonotypes in generation probability, with non-shared ones scoring lower. Among the subsets, naive ones generally showed larger estimated richness than memory ones. The low donor count limited represented genetic and exposure-history diversity.

CD45RA-negative memory and CD45RA+ naive subsets were split from the CD4+ cells. The clonotype was recovered from a young man in good health. Sequencing was performed on naive CD4+ T cells sorted from blood. Documented subset: CD45RA+ positively selected.

In nucleotides, the CDR3 is TGTGCCAGCAGCTCTTCCCTCGCTAGAGATACGCAGTATTTT. Its protein product is CASSSSLARDTQYF. V is TRBV5-4 and J is TRBJ2-3; D unclear. Germline V CDR1 and CDR2: SGHNT, YYREEE (reference sequence). This CDR3 spans 14 amino acids. The ends were cut back, 3 bases at V and 5 bases at J, with 13 bases in the middle. The full variable domain, with the rest looked up from reference TRBV5-4 and TRBJ2-3, is ETGVTQSPTHLIKTRGQQVTLRCSSQSGHNTVSWYQQALGQGPQFIFQYYREEENGRGNFPPRFSGLQFPNYSSELNVNALELDDSALYLCASSSSLARDTQYFGPGTRLTVL.